Presented here are 27 T cell receptor beta chains from one specimen sequenced in a study of T-cell memory formation after mild COVID-19. Using its own MiXCR run on the 5' RACE reads, TCRdb lists one record per CDR3 protein. Of about 100,000 distinct CDR3 sequences in the sample, 18% were seen once. Specimen: PBMCs or a T cell subset sorted from them (not recorded which). These TCRs come from a man younger than 30 who had mild COVID-19 (a few samples of this study predate the infection). Cell type and time point are not known.

The chain uses TRBV2 and TRBJ1-2; D is uncertain. The germline V gene has CDR1 SNHLY and CDR2 FYNNEI. Trimming took 7 bases from V and 0 from J, leaving 9 bases between them. This CDR3 is built from 13 residues. The CDR3 DNA reads as TGTGCCAGCAAGGCAAGCCCTAACTATGGCTACACCTTC. Translated, it gives CASKASPNYGYTF.

The gene calls are TRBV20-1 and TRBJ2-5; 11 bases are shared with TRBD2. This CDR3 has 15 residues. Germline V gene data show CDR1 as DFQATT and CDR2 as SNEGSKA (reference sequence). With 2 bases clipped from V and 5 bases from J, the junction kept 7 bases outside the gene matches. CDR3 nucleotides: TGCAGTGCTAGATATAGCGGGGGGGCCTGGGAGACCCAGTACTTC. Residues: CSARYSGGAWETQYF.

This clonotype has a count of ten or more. The rearrangement links TRBV2 to TRBJ2-7, with 8 positions matching TRBD1. V shed 6 bases and J 5 bases; nucleotides not matched to a gene: 6. The CDR3 runs to 13 residues. Germline values: CDR1 SNHLY, CDR2 FYNNEI. This CDR3 reads CASRPQQGDEQYF. As DNA, the CDR3 is TGTGCCAGCAGACCGCAACAGGGGGACGAGCAGTACTTC. The full variable domain, with the rest looked up from reference TRBV2 and TRBJ2-7, is EPEVTQTPSHQVTQMGQEVILRCVPISNHLYFYWYRQILGQKVEFLVSFYNNEISEKSEIFDDQFSVERPDGSNFTLKIRSTKLEDSAMYFCASRPQQGDEQYFGPGTRLTVT.

This clonotype was seen a handful of times. J is TRBJ2-5 and V is TRBV18, with D possibly being TRBD1 (6 bases). CDR3 size: 15 residues. The germline V and J ends were trimmed by 0 bases and 2 bases, with 10 bases remaining between them. Germline-derived CDR1 and CDR2 are KGHSH and LQKENI. In nucleotides, the CDR3 is TGTGCCAGCTCACCACCGTCGACAGGACAAGAGACCCAGTACTTC. It yields the protein CASSPPSTGQETQYF.

This clonotype was seen many times. The chain joins TRBV27 to TRBJ2-5; D is ambiguous. Germline CDR1 MNHEY, CDR2 SMNVEV (reference sequence). V was trimmed by 5 bases and J by 4 bases, leaving 20 bases between them. The CDR3 sequence is 16 residues long. CDR3 protein: CASSPITFSLRETQYF. CDR3 sequence (DNA): TGTGCCAGCAGTCCGATCACTTTCTCGTTGAGAGAGACCCAGTACTTC.

Only a few counts were recorded for this clonotype. The V and J genes are TRBV24-1 and TRBJ2-1, with D maybe TRBD1 (5 bases). Deletions cut 4 bases from V and 7 bases from J, with 10 bases between. This CDR3 is built from 13 residues. CDR1 and CDR2 from the germline V gene are KGHDR and SFDVKD. This CDR3 reads CATSEGAGNEQFF. DNA of the CDR3: TGTGCCACCAGTGAAGGAGCAGGGAATGAGCAGTTCTTC.

The J gene is TRBJ2-3, the V gene TRBV5-1; D perhaps matches TRBD1 (6 bases). The germline V gene has CDR1 SGHRS and CDR2 YFSETQ. Trimming removed 9 bases at V and 2 bases at J, with 19 bases between. The CDR3 is 15 amino acids. CDR3 bases: TGCGCCACAAGGGTCCTGACAGGAACCACAGATACGCAGTATTTT. Translated, it gives CATRVLTGTTDTQYF. Full variable domain (remainder filled in from reference TRBV5-1 and TRBJ2-3): KAGVTQTPRYLIKTRGQQVTLSCSPISGHRSVSWYQQTPGQGLQFLFEYFSETQRNKGNFPGRFSGRQFSNSRSEMNVSTLELGDSALYLCATRVLTGTTDTQYFGPGTRLTVL.

This clonotype appeared many times. This chain uses TRBV15 with TRBJ2-3; a weak D match, TRBD1 (6 bases). Germline assignment: CDR1 LNHNV and CDR2 YYDKDF (reference sequence). This CDR3 is 15 amino acids long. Trimming pared 1 base from V and 2 bases from J, leaving 10 bases between. As DNA, the CDR3 is TGTGCCACCAGCAGAGTTACAGGGATCACAGATACGCAGTATTTT. Translating it yields CATSRVTGITDTQYF.

This clonotype turned up a few times. The V gene is TRBV20-1, the J gene TRBJ2-1; D is ambiguous. This CDR3 is built from 14 residues. Trimming pared 0 bases from V and 0 bases from J, leaving 6 bases between. Germline loops: CDR1 DFQATT, CDR2 SNEGSKA (reference sequence). CDR3 DNA: TGCAGTGCTAGAGAAGCGAACTCCTACAATGAGCAGTTCTTC. Protein sequence: CSAREANSYNEQFF.

This clonotype was recorded at least ten times. This chain links TRBV7-6 with TRBJ2-1; D may be TRBD2 (6 bases). In germline, CDR1 is SGHVS, CDR2 FNYEAQ. The CDR3 length is 17 residues. Trimming cost V 1 base and J 2 bases, with 15 bases left between them. The chain's CDR3 is CASSLVVGTFTYNEQFF. For the CDR3, the DNA is TGTGCCAGCAGCTTAGTCGTCGGGACTTTTACCTACAATGAGCAGTTCTTC.

The chain carries TRBV3-1 and TRBJ1-1; D unresolved. CDR3 length equals 14 residues. Germline V lookup: CDR1 LGHDT, CDR2 YNNKEL (reference sequence). Trimming took 4 bases from V and 1 from J, leaving 10 bases between them. CDR3 sequence: CASSPWEGNTEAFF. CDR3 coding DNA: TGTGCCAGCAGCCCGTGGGAGGGGAACACTGAAGCTTTCTTT.

The V call is TRBV7-2, the J call TRBJ1-2; D is perhaps TRBD1 (6 bases). Trimming shortened V by 3 bases and J by 0 bases, and 8 bases separated the two germline ends. Germline CDR1 reads SGHTA; CDR2 reads FQGNSA. The CDR3 extends over 14 amino acids. The chain's CDR3 is CASSLRTANYGYTF. The CDR3, as DNA: TGTGCCAGCAGCTTGCGGACAGCTAACTATGGCTACACCTTC.

This chain links TRBV27 with TRBJ2-5; D may be TRBD2 (5 bases). Trimming stripped 6 bases from V and 1 base from J, with 12 bases between. The germline CDR1 and CDR2 sequences are MNHEY and SMNVEV (reference sequence). This CDR3 region has 14 residues. The CDR3 spells CASSLSETQETQYF. CDR3 coding DNA: TGTGCCAGCAGCCTTAGCGAGACCCAAGAGACCCAGTACTTC.

This clonotype was counted a single time. V is TRBV2 and J is TRBJ2-3; no firm D call. Germline CDR1 and CDR2: SNHLY and FYNNEI. CDR3 size: 15 residues. V lost 9 bases to trimming and J lost 1 base, with 17 bases between them. CDR3 loop: CASSPPGQRTDTQYF. CDR3 nucleotides: TGTGCCAGTTCCCCGCCGGGCCAACGCACAGATACGCAGTATTTT.

This clonotype was detected a few times. The chain links TRBV6-5 to TRBJ2-2; D might be TRBD1 (6 bases). Germline assignment: CDR1 MNHEY and CDR2 SVGAGI. The CDR3 has 14 residues. With 0 bases removed from V and 7 bases from J, the gap between germline ends came to 9 bases. CDR3 DNA: TGTGCCAGCAGTTACTCGAGGGGGTTCGGGGAGCTGTTTTTT. Its translation is CASSYSRGFGELFF.

The chain has TRBV25-1 and TRBJ2-1; TRBD2 agrees at 11 bases. The CDR3 totals 15 residues. J gave up 4 bases and V 4 bases, and 3 bases lay outside the gene matches. Germline assignment: CDR1 MGHDK and CDR2 SYGVNS. The CDR3 region is CASSGSSGGYNEQFF. CDR3 DNA: TGTGCCAGCAGTGGGTCTAGCGGGGGGTACAATGAGCAGTTCTTC.

V is TRBV12-5 and J is TRBJ2-7; D is ambiguous. The ends were cut back, 6 bases at V and 0 bases at J, with 12 bases in the middle. The CDR3 runs to 14 residues. Germline V gives CDR1 LGHNT, CDR2 FRNRAP. The CDR3 region has the DNA TGTGCTAGTGGCCCGAATGGGCGCTCCTACGAGCAGTACGTC. As protein: CASGPNGRSYEQYV.

The chain has TRBV20-1 and TRBJ2-7; 9 bases line up with TRBD1. From germline, CDR1 is DFQATT and CDR2 SNEGSKA (reference sequence). The CDR3 runs to 13 residues. Trimming took 6 bases from V and 4 from J; bases not matched to a gene: 7. Here the CDR3 reads CSALRDRVYEQYF. DNA of the CDR3: TGCAGTGCCCTCCGGGACAGGGTATACGAGCAGTACTTC.

The chain combines TRBV19 with TRBJ1-6; no clear D gene. The CDR3 contains 16 residues. Germline-derived CDR1 and CDR2 are LNHDA and SQIVND (reference sequence). V lost 0 bases and J 4 bases, leaving 10 bases between the germline ends. The CDR3 protein is CASSIDLTEYNSPLHF. In DNA form, the CDR3 reads TGTGCCAGTAGTATAGATCTCACCGAATATAATTCACCCCTCCACTTT.

The J gene is TRBJ2-5, the V gene TRBV20-1, with a weak D call TRBD1 (7 bases). Trimming left V 4 bases short and J 0 bases short, with 15 bases between. Germline assignment: CDR1 DFQATT and CDR2 SNEGSKA (reference sequence). The CDR3 has 15 residues. CDR3 region: CSANPGGSYQETQYF. DNA for the CDR3: TGCAGTGCTAACCCAGGGGGGTCGTACCAAGAGACCCAGTACTTC.

This sequence joins TRBV24-1 and TRBJ2-5; D tentatively reads TRBD1 or TRBD2 (5 bases each). The CDR3 spans 13 residues. CDR1 is KGHDR and CDR2 is SFDVKD in the germline V gene. Trimming shortened V by 3 bases and J by 7 bases, and 11 bases separated the two germline ends. The CDR3 nucleotides are TGTGCCACCAGTGATGGGACCCTAGGGACCCAGTACTTC. The encoded protein is CATSDGTLGTQYF.

This chain joins TRBV27 and TRBJ1-6; tentative D call: TRBD1 (5 bases). V was shortened by 4 bases and J by 9 bases, with 13 bases between the two germline ends. Germline V gene lookup returns CDR1 MNHEY and CDR2 SMNVEV (reference sequence). This CDR3 has 14 residues. Here the CDR3 reads CASSSLVGGSPLHF. For the CDR3, the DNA is TGTGCCAGCAGTTCCCTCGTGGGGGGTTCACCCCTCCACTTT.

The gene calls are TRBV11-3 and TRBJ2-3, with 8 bases matching TRBD1. The germline V gene encodes CDR1 SGHNT and CDR2 YENEEA. The CDR3 is 17 amino acids. Trimming at V came to 1 base and at J to 2 bases, leaving 8 bases not matched to a gene. The CDR3, as DNA: TGTGCCAGCAGCTTAGGTGCCGAGACAGGGGCCACAGATACGCAGTATTTT. This encodes CASSLGAETGATDTQYF.

This clonotype was counted a few times. The chain uses TRBV4-1 and TRBJ2-1; 16 positions match TRBD2. This CDR3 comprises 18 residues. Germline V gene data show CDR1 as MGHRA and CDR2 as YSYEKL. V dropped 4 bases and J dropped 3; count of bases not matched to a gene: 6. Here the CDR3 reads CASSRSGTSGGDYNEQFF. CDR3 DNA sequence: TGCGCCAGCAGCCGATCCGGGACTAGCGGGGGGGACTACAATGAGCAGTTCTTC.

The gene calls are TRBV10-3 and TRBJ2-7, with TRBD1 matching over 7 bases. The CDR3 runs 13 residues. Trimming removed 11 bases from V and 5 bases from J; junction bases left unmatched: 12. CDR1 and CDR2 (germline): ENHRY, SYGVKD. DNA of the CDR3: TGTGCCGTACAGCGACAGGGACGTAACGAGCAGTACTTC. Encoded protein: CAVQRQGRNEQYF.

V and J are TRBV12-3 or TRBV12-4 and TRBJ1-1; tentative D call: TRBD1 (6 bases). The germline V and J ends were trimmed by 3 bases and 7 bases, with 15 bases remaining between them. The CDR3 has 14 residues. The DNA of the CDR3 is TGTGCCAGCAGTTTTGGCGCAGGGGTAGGTGAAGCTTTCTTT. Translated: CASSFGAGVGEAFF.

This chain links TRBV7-2 with TRBJ2-5; D remains unclear. Trimming pared 3 bases from V and 5 bases from J, leaving 10 bases between. Germline values: CDR1 SGHTA, CDR2 FQGNSA. The CDR3 length is 13 residues. The DNA of the CDR3 is TGTGCCAGCAGCTTCTCAGTTGGGGAGACCCAGTACTTC. This translates into CASSFSVGETQYF. Full variable domain (rest looked up from reference TRBV7-2 and TRBJ2-5): GAGVSQSPSNKVTEKGKDVELRCDPISGHTALYWYRQSLGQGLEFLIYFQGNSAPDKSGLPSDRFSAERTGGSVSTLTIQRTQQEDSAVYLCASSFSVGETQYFGPGTRLLVL.